Listed below are T cell receptor beta chains from one sample, sequenced in a study of blood T cell repertoires in COVID-19. Data came from immunoSEQ multiplex PCR; TCRdb stores just in-frame clones and leaves some out. The data contain under 30,000 clones, more than 70% of them singletons. The sequencing sample was made of peripheral blood. These receptors all come from a man older than 75 with active COVID-19. CDR3s leave out the opening cysteine and the closing phenylalanine or tryptophan. Fields, in order: CDR3 protein, V gene, J gene, D gene. A D gene is named only where the DNA matches it firmly.

CDR3: ASSQGGRTEAF; V: TRBV12-3/TRBV12-4; J: TRBJ1-1; D: TRBD1
CDR3: ASSQEGRANEKLF; V: TRBV4-1; J: TRBJ1-4; D: -
CDR3: ASSASGSYNEQF; V: TRBV5-1; J: TRBJ2-1; D: -
CDR3: ASSVGSGGVYEQY; V: TRBV9; J: TRBJ2-7; D: TRBD1
CDR3: AVGTGRETEAF; V: TRBV10-3; J: TRBJ1-1; D: TRBD1
CDR3: ASSQVTVGRGATDTQY; V: TRBV3-1/TRBV3-2; J: TRBJ2-3; D: -
CDR3: ASSQGPGFGTEAF; V: TRBV3-1/TRBV3-2; J: TRBJ1-1; D: -
CDR3: ASSQPGTYYGYT; V: TRBV6-5; J: TRBJ1-2; D: -
CDR3: ASRIGGPGNTIY; V: TRBV5-4; J: TRBJ1-3; D: -
CDR3: ASSSGGFATNEKLF; V: TRBV9; J: TRBJ1-4; D: TRBD1